These T cell receptor beta chains were read from a single sample in a study of T cells after yellow fever vaccination. Via MiXCR, TCRdb re-called the 5' RACE reads, giving one row per CDR3 protein. Of a few hundred thousand distinct CDR3 sequences listed, 15% to 20% were seen once; the top ten hold around an eighth. The sample here was PBMCs, taken 15 days after the yellow fever booster vaccination. Receptor source: a man aged 25-45 years who received the YFV17D yellow fever vaccine. CDR3s include the opening cysteine and the closing phenylalanine or tryptophan. A D gene is named only where the DNA matches it firmly. Clone sizes are given selectively: once, few, many, or a class where the clone is expanded.

cdr3_length | j_call | v_call | clone_size | d_call | cdr3_aa | cdr3_nt
16 | TRBJ1-6 | TRBV7-8 | few | - | CASNRGTGRYNSPLHF | TGTGCCAGCAACCGAGGCACAGGGCGGTATAATTCACCCCTCCACTTT
16 | TRBJ2-3 | TRBV10-3 | - | - | CAISAGTLASTDTQYF | TGTGCCATCAGCGCCGGGACCCTGGCTAGCACAGATACGCAGTATTTT
16 | TRBJ2-1 | TRBV20-1 | few | TRBD2 | CSARDPQREVRNEQFF | TGCAGTGCTAGAGATCCTCAGCGGGAGGTCCGCAATGAGCAGTTCTTC
15 | TRBJ1-1 | TRBV7-7 | once | - | CASTERGAGDTEAFF | TGTGCCAGCACCGAAAGGGGCGCGGGGGACACTGAAGCTTTCTTT
13 | TRBJ2-7 | TRBV6-6 | few | - | CASGGRANYEQYF | TGTGCCAGCGGGGGACGGGCAAACTACGAGCAGTACTTC
11 | TRBJ2-1 | TRBV18 | few | - | CASSNGNEQFF | TGTGCCAGCTCGAACGGGAATGAGCAGTTCTTC
14 | TRBJ2-2 | TRBV7-2 | - | - | CASSLGSTSGELFF | TGTGCCAGCAGCTTAGGGTCAACCTCCGGGGAGCTGTTTTTT
15 | TRBJ2-3 | TRBV20-1 | - | TRBD1 | CSVHRGASSTDTQYF | TGCAGTGTTCACAGGGGGGCCTCAAGCACAGATACGCAGTATTTT
15 | TRBJ1-5 | TRBV20-1 | - | - | CSAAGSAAGNQPQHF | TGCAGTGCTGCGGGGTCGGCAGCGGGGAATCAGCCCCAGCATTTT
13 | TRBJ2-4 | TRBV18 | few | - | CASSDKVKNIQYF | TGTGCCAGCTCGGATAAGGTCAAAAACATTCAGTACTTC
15 | TRBJ2-7 | TRBV27 | - | - | CASSQMLGGAYEQYF | TGTGCCAGCAGTCAAATGCTCGGAGGCGCCTACGAGCAGTACTTC
15 | TRBJ2-5 | TRBV7-6 | - | - | CASSSLANNAETQYF | TGTGCCAGCAGCAGTCTGGCGAATAACGCGGAGACCCAGTACTTC
14 | TRBJ2-7 | TRBV12-3/TRBV12-4 | - | - | CASSFKIQGDEQYF | TGTGCCAGCAGTTTCAAAATACAGGGCGACGAGCAGTACTTC
14 | TRBJ1-1 | TRBV7-6 | few | - | CASSLWVTNTEAFF | TGTGCCAGCAGCTTATGGGTGACAAACACTGAAGCTTTCTTT
14 | TRBJ2-5 | TRBV29-1 | - | TRBD2 | CSSSSGAGDETQYF | TGCAGCTCCAGCAGTGGAGCGGGAGATGAGACCCAGTACTTC
15 | TRBJ2-1 | TRBV7-9 | - | - | CASSLTAGWTNEQFF | TGTGCCAGCAGCCTGACGGCGGGATGGACAAATGAGCAGTTCTTC
15 | TRBJ2-1 | TRBV12-3/TRBV12-4 | few | TRBD2 | CASSLLAGGSNEQFF | TGTGCCAGCAGTTTACTAGCGGGAGGTTCCAATGAGCAGTTCTTC
13 | TRBJ2-5 | TRBV12-3/TRBV12-4 | few | TRBD2 | CASRAGVYETQYF | TGTGCCAGCAGGGCGGGAGTATATGAGACCCAGTACTTC
14 | TRBJ2-3 | TRBV20-1 | few | - | CSASAPGAADTQYF | TGCAGTGCTAGTGCCCCAGGAGCCGCAGATACGCAGTATTTT
13 | TRBJ2-5 | TRBV11-2 | few | - | CASSHRDPRTQYF | TGTGCCAGCAGCCACCGGGACCCCAGGACCCAGTACTTC
16 | TRBJ2-7 | TRBV12-3/TRBV12-4 | - | TRBD2 | CASSPSGKRSSYEQYF | TGTGCCAGCAGTCCAAGCGGGAAGAGGAGCTCCTACGAGCAGTACTTC
15 | TRBJ2-2 | TRBV20-1 | few | - | CSARAVFPNTGELFF | TGCAGTGCTAGGGCTGTCTTCCCGAACACCGGGGAGCTGTTTTTT
13 | TRBJ2-7 | TRBV10-3 | - | TRBD2 | CAIRTSGTYEQYF | TGTGCCATCAGGACTAGCGGTACCTACGAGCAGTACTTC
14 | TRBJ2-5 | TRBV5-1 | - | - | CASSYWGPEETQYF | TGCGCCAGCAGTTATTGGGGGCCTGAAGAGACCCAGTACTTC
10 | TRBJ1-4 | TRBV5-1 | few | - | CASRGEKLFF | TGCGCCAGCAGAGGTGAAAAACTGTTTTTT